The following is a T cell receptor (beta chain) sequence with its context. The data were obtained in a study of blood T cell repertoires in COVID-19. Study summary: Samples taken during acute and convalescent COVID-19 were collected in the United States, Italy and Spain.

Repertoires were generated with immunoSEQ multiplex PCR, while TCRdb's copy carries only in-frame clones and drops some. The data show about 54,000 clones, 91% seen once. This CDR3 has 17 residues. V was pared by 5 bases and J by 0 bases, with 4 bases of the junction left unmatched. CDR1 is LNHDA, CDR2 SQIVND, per germline (reference sequence). This sequence originates from a woman aged 60 to 75 with active or convalescent COVID-19. The specimen sequenced was peripheral blood. The chain is built from TRBV19 and TRBJ1-4; 12 nucleotides line up with TRBD1. CDR3 DNA: TGTGCCAGTAGTCCCGGGACAGGGGGCGCAACTAATGAAAAACTGTTTTTT. Protein sequence: CASSPGTGGATNEKLFF.